What follows is one TCR beta chain and its context. The antigen is not known. Time point here: week 35, safety follow-up. The investigators gave 300 ug of mutant IDH1 20-mer peptide in each vaccine dose, together with topical imiquimod. Sequencing was performed with immunoSEQ multiplex PCR; in TCRdb, only in-frame clones are kept and a portion is missing. The repertoire holds 40,000 to 55,000 clones, with over 65% as singletons. These data are taken from a study of a mutant IDH1 vaccine in newly diagnosed glioma. CDR1 MNHEY and CDR2 SMNVEV come from the germline V gene (reference sequence). The germline V and J ends were trimmed by 5 bases and 2 bases, with 10 bases remaining between them. The CDR3 spans 14 residues.

The sequence derives from a middle-aged man with glioma. Sequences were derived from PBMCs, sampled from a glioma patient whose treatment included an IDH1 peptide vaccine. The V and J genes are TRBV27 and TRBJ1-3, with no clear D. The chain's CDR3 is CASSTLGPGNTIYF. CDR3 nucleotides: TGTGCCAGCAGTACCCTCGGGCCTGGAAACACCATATATTTT.